This T cell receptor beta chain was recovered during a study of identical twins. Overall study findings and caveats: Potential partial confounding of zero-insertion analyses by invariant MAIT and iNKT cells was noted. Out-of-frame alpha sequences shared by twins were enriched for low generation probability. Out-of-frame TCR alpha sharing observed in monozygotic twins exceeded model estimates.

This CDR3 has 13 amino acids. Looked up from germline, CDR1 is MNHEY and CDR2 is SMNVEV (reference sequence). Trimming pared 1 base from V and 4 bases from J, leaving 7 bases between. In its sample, this clonotype was seen a few times. Its antigen is not known. TCRdb itself ran the 5' RACE reads through MiXCR, one entry per CDR3 protein. Of around 1.7 million distinct CDR3 sequences detected, around 29% appear once; the ten largest clones hold around 0.25%. Sequencing was carried out using cord blood. The source is a newborn girl in good health. The chain combines TRBV27 with TRBJ1-2, with unresolved D. This CDR3 is CASSLFWGYGYTF. The CDR3 region has the DNA TGTGCCAGCAGTTTATTTTGGGGCTATGGCTACACCTTC.